The T cell receptor beta chain under discussion was sequenced for a study of cytomegalovirus exposure and HLA in healthy donors (dated by TCRdb to the late 2010s). About the study as a whole: The 650 to 800 repertoires of the first cohort and the 95 to 150 validation repertoires were produced on the same platform, according to a later analysis. The study aimed to test whether cataloging public T cell receptors could reveal signatures of past pathogen exposure. Besides the first cohort of about 730 subjects, a separate validation cohort made up of over 95 different subjects was used. To predict cytomegalovirus infection status, the study brought together high-throughput TCR immunosequencing, statistical association of individual TCRs with disease status, and machine learning. On the study overall, not on this receptor specifically: According to the authors, the approach could potentially be generalized to other disease states and immunological phenotypes. Most TCR sequences were observed very rarely across donors, whereas some public TCRs were present in many individuals. All 120 or so repertoires were used to score co-occurrence in the validation cohort in a later analysis, because that analysis had no HLA typing for the cohort. Subsequent analysis determined that TCRs grouped into clusters in the first cohort also showed a tendency toward co-occurrence across the 120 validation repertoires, and approximately 94% of cluster scores exceeded 0. The classifier was reported to diagnose cytomegalovirus status with high specificity and sensitivity in both the original cohort and the validation cohort. In the study, 150 to 200 TCR beta chains were listed as associated with cytomegalovirus. A few of the identified cytomegalovirus-associated TCR beta chains were confirmed in vitro to be specific for cytomegalovirus antigens.

Separate from the roughly 660-subject first cohort, the validation cohort of about 120 subjects was the group to which the donors belonged. Trimmed from V: 8 bases; trimmed from J: 3 bases; junction bases lacking a gene match: 6. CDR1 and CDR2, per the germline V gene, are ENHRY and SYGVKD. The CDR3 spans 14 residues, from the cysteine through the phenylalanine. The DNA shown is the 42-base CDR3, in frame from base 1. This clone was detected once. It has no known antigen specificity. There are no base qualities to consult, and no much larger clone falls within one base. Library construction relied on the immunoSEQ multiplex PCR assay. The paper's data handling went like this. A statistical classification framework was built for diagnosing cytomegalovirus status from the catalog of TCR beta chain sequences. TCRdb mirrors the immuneACCESS table, restricted to in-frame sequences. Some clones are absent from its copies; in checked studies, under half trace to an unresolved V gene, and the reason for the others is unknown. Clonal size and the V and J genes are those of that table, whereas D and trimming came from the DNA. The sample table records 130,000 or so clones; over 75% of these occur just once. The top ten hold about 2.2% of the sample.

This receptor was identified in a woman in her thirties in good health and CMV-seronegative. The V and J segments used are TRBV10-3 and TRBJ2-2, and 7 bases in between align with TRBD2. Sequencing used PBMCs. The CDR3 loop reads CAIQSGDHTGELFF. The DNA reads as follows: TGTGCCATCCAAAGCGGGGACCACACCGGGGAGCTGTTTTTT.